This T cell receptor (beta chain) was profiled in a study of cytomegalovirus exposure and HLA in healthy donors. This clone has only a few counts. Its cognate antigen is unknown. Broader study findings: A later analysis showed that HLA-associated TCR beta chains had undergone more clonal expansion than equally common others.

The CDR3 runs to 15 residues. Trimming at V came to 7 bases and at J to 0 bases, leaving 3 bases not matched to a gene. Germline V CDR1 and CDR2: SNHLY, FYNNEI. PCR was performed using 60 Vbeta and 13 Jbeta primers. Sequencing was performed with immunoSEQ multiplex PCR; in TCRdb, only in-frame clones are kept and a portion is missing. The profile shows over 100,000 clones, around 10% of them singletons. The sequenced material came from PBMCs. This receptor was identified in a man aged 40-55 years in good health and CMV-seropositive. V gene TRBV2 combines with J gene TRBJ2-7; 13 positions agree with TRBD2. The CDR3 sequence: CASTGLAGDSYEQYF. The CDR3, as DNA: TGTGCCAGCACCGGACTAGCGGGAGACTCCTACGAGCAGTACTTC.